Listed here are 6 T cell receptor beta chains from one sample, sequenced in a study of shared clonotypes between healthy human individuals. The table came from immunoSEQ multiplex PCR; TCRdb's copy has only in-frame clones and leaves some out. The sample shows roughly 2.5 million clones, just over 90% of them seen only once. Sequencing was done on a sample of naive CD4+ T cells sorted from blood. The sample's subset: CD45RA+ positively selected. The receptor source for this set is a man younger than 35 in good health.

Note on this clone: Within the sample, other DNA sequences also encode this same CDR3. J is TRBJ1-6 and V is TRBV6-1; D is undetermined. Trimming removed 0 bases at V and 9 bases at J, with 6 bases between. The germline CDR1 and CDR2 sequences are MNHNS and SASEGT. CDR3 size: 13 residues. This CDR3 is CASSEARGSPLHF. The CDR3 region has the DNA TGTGCCAGCAGTGAAGCCCGGGGTTCACCCCTCCACTTT.

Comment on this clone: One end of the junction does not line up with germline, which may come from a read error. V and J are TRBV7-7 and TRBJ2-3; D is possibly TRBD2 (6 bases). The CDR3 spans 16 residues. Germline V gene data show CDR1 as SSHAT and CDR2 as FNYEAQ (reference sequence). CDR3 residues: CASSPGAGHLTDTQYF. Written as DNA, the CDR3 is TGTGCTAGCAGCCCGGGCGCGGGGCACCTCACAGATACGCAGTATTTT.

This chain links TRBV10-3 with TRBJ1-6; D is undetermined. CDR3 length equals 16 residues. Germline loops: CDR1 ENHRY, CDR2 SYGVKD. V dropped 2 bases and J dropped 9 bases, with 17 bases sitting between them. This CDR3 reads CAISEREDGFGSPLHF. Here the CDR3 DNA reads TGTGCCATCAGTGAGCGGGAGGACGGGTTTGGTTCACCCCTCCACTTT.

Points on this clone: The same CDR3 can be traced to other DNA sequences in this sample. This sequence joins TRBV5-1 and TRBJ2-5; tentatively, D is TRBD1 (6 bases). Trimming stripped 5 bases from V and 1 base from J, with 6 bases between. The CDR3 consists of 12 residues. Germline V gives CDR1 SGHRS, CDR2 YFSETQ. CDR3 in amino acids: CASRDSQETQYF. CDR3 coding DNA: TGCGCCAGCAGGGACAGCCAAGAGACCCAGTACTTC.

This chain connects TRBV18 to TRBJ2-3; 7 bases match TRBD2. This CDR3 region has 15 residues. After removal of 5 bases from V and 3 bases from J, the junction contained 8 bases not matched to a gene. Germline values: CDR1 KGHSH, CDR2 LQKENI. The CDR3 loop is CASSSREFSTDTQYF. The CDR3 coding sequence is TGTGCCAGCTCATCGCGGGAGTTTAGTACAGATACGCAGTATTTT.

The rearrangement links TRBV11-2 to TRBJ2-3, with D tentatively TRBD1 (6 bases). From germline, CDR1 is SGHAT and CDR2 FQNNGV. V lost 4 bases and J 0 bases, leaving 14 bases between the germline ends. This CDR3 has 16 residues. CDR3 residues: CASSSPGHTSTDTQYF. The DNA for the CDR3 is TGTGCCAGCAGCTCTCCGGGACACACTAGCACAGATACGCAGTATTTT.